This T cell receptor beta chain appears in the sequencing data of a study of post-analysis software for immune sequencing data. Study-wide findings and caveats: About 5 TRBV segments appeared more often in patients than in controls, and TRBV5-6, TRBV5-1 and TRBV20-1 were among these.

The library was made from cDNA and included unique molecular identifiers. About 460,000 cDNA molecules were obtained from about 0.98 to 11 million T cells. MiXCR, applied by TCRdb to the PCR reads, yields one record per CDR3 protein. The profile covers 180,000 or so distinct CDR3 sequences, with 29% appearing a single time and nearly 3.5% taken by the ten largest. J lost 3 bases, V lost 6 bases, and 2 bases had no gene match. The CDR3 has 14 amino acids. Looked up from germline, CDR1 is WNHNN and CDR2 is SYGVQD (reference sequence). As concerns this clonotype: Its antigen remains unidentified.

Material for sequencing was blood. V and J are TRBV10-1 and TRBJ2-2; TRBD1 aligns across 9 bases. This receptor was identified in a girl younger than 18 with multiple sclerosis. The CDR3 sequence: CASRRQGDTGELFF. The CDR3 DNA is TGCGCCAGCAGGAGACAGGGGGACACCGGGGAGCTGTTTTTT.